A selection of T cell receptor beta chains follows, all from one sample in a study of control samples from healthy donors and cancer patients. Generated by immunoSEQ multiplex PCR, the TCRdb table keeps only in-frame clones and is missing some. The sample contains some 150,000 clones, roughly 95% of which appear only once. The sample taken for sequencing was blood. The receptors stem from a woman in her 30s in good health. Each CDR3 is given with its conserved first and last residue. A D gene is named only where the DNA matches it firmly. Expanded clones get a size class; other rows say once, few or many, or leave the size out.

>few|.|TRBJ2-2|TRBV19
TGTGCCAGTAGTATGAGGGGTGCCCTAGACACCGGGGAGCTGTTTTTT
CASSMRGALDTGELFF
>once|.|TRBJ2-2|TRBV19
TGTGCCAGTAGTATAACAGGGTCGAACACCGGGGAGCTGTTTTTT
CASSITGSNTGELFF
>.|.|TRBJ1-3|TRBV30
TGTGCCTGGAACCGGGACGGACGGCGAAACACCATATATTTT
CAWNRDGRRNTIYF
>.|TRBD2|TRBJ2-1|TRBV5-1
TGCGCCAGCAGCTTGGCGGGAGGAACCTACAATGAGCAGTTCTTC
CASSLAGGTYNEQFF
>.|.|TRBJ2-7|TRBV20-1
TGCAGTGCTAGTGAGGGTTCCTACGAGCAGTACTTC
CSASEGSYEQYF
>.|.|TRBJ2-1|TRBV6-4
TGTGCCAGCAGTATACTATCCGGGGCCCAGCAGTTCTTC
CASSILSGAQQFF
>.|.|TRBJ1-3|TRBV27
TGTGCCAGCAGTTGGGGGGGGCCTGGAAACACCATATATTTT
CASSWGGPGNTIYF
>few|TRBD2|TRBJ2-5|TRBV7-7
TGTGCTAGCAGCTACAACCTAGCGGGATTAGGGGAGACCCAGTACTTC
CASSYNLAGLGETQYF
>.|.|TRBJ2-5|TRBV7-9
TGTGCCAGCAGCTCGATCCAAGAGACCCAGTACTTC
CASSSIQETQYF
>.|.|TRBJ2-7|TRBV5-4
TGTGCCAGCAGCTCTTCTCAGGTGATAACCTACGAGCAGTACTTC
CASSSSQVITYEQYF
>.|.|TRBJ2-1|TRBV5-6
TGTGCCAGCAGCTTGGGTGGGGGCGATGAGCAGTTCTTC
CASSLGGGDEQFF
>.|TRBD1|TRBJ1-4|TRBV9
TGTGCCAGCAGCGGGAGAGGACAGGCAACTACTGAAAAACTGTTTTTT
CASSGRGQATTEKLFF
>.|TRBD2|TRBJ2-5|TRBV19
TGTGCCAGTAGTATAGGGCTAGCGGACCAAGAGACCCAGTACTTC
CASSIGLADQETQYF
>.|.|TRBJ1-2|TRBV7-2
TGTGCCAGCAGCTTCCGTGGTCTAGGTTTGAGTGGCTACACCTTC
CASSFRGLGLSGYTF
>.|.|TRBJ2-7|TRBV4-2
TGTGCCAGCAGCCAAGATGAGGCCTACCGGGGCGAGCAGTACTTC
CASSQDEAYRGEQYF
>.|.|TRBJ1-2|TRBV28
TGTGCCAGCAGTTTACAGGCAGACTACACCTTC
CASSLQADYTF
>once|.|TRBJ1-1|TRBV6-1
TGTGCCAGCAGTGAAATCTTCGCGACTGAAGCTTTCTTT
CASSEIFATEAFF
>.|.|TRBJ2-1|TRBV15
TGTGCCACCAGCAGAGGAAGGGAACCTTACAATGAGCAGTTCTTC
CATSRGREPYNEQFF
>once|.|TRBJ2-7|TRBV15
TGTGCCACCAGCAGAGATCCCCGTGCATCCTACGAGCAGTACTTC
CATSRDPRASYEQYF
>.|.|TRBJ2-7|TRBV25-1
TGTGCCTGCCAAAAGGGGGTTTCCTACGAGCAGTACTTC
CACQKGVSYEQYF